Following are 18 T cell receptor beta chains from one sample sequenced in a study of blood T cell repertoires in COVID-19. Sequencing was performed with immunoSEQ multiplex PCR; in TCRdb, only in-frame clones are kept and a portion is missing. The sample carries around 140,000 clones, over 80% recorded once. The specimen was PBMCs or T cells enriched from blood (not recorded which). These receptors were obtained from a man between 60 and 75 years old who had recovered from COVID-19.

This chain's CDR3 is CSLFTNYGYTF. The CDR3 DNA sequence: TGCAGCCTTTTTACTAACTATGGCTACACCTTC. V usage is TRBV20-1 and J usage is TRBJ1-2; D gene ambiguous. CDR3 length equals 11 residues. The germline V gene encodes CDR1 DFQATT and CDR2 SNEGSKA (reference sequence).

This clone was seen just once. The rearrangement joins TRBV3-1 (or the pseudogene TRBV3-2) to TRBJ1-6, with D unresolved. Trimming took off 0 bases at V and 0 bases at J, with 12 bases between the two ends. CDR1 and CDR2 from the germline V gene are LGHDT and YNNKEL (reference sequence). This CDR3 region has 18 residues. The CDR3: CASSQDPPGSSYNSPLHF. The CDR3 region has the DNA TGTGCCAGCAGCCAAGACCCCCCGGGGAGCTCCTATAATTCACCCCTCCACTTT.

The chain combines TRBV5-6 with TRBJ2-7; possible D gene TRBD1, 6 bases. V lost 4 bases to trimming and J lost 4 bases, with 21 bases between them. Germline assignment: CDR1 SGHDT and CDR2 YYEEEE. The CDR3 runs 16 residues. CDR3 nucleotide sequence: TGTGCCAGCAGCCCAACAGGGCTTGCCAATCGGTACGAGCAGTACTTC. It is translated as CASSPTGLANRYEQYF.

The chain couples TRBV29-1 to TRBJ2-4; weak D call: TRBD1 (6 bases). From germline, CDR1 is SQVTM and CDR2 ANQGSEA. Trimming took 6 bases from V and 3 from J, leaving 12 bases between them. This CDR3 spans 13 amino acids. CDR3 DNA: TGCAGCGTACAGGGTCTCAGCAAAAACATTCAGTACTTC. Translating gives CSVQGLSKNIQYF.

V is TRBV6-5 and J is TRBJ1-6, with TRBD1 matching over 8 bases. The CDR3 is made up of 14 amino acids. V shed 7 bases and J 7 bases; nucleotides not matched to a gene: 6. In germline, CDR1 is MNHEY, CDR2 SVGAGI. The CDR3: CASTLGDRNSPLHF. Written as DNA, the CDR3 is TGTGCCAGCACCCTAGGGGACAGGAATTCACCCCTCCACTTT.

The V gene is TRBV11-3, the J gene TRBJ2-5, with TRBD2 matching 8 bases. Germline-derived CDR1 and CDR2 are SGHNT and YENEEA. The CDR3 totals 14 residues. Trimming removed 5 bases from V and 4 bases from J; junction bases left unmatched: 6. CDR3: CASSQGTRSETQYF. In DNA form, the CDR3 reads TGTGCCAGCAGCCAGGGGACTAGATCAGAGACCCAGTACTTC. Using reference TRBV11-3 and TRBJ2-5 for the parts outside the CDR3, the full variable domain is EAGVVQSPRYKIIEKKQPVAFWCNPISGHNTLYWYLQNLGQGPELLIRYENEEAVDDSQLPKDRFSAERLKGVDSTLKIQPAELGDSAVYLCASSQGTRSETQYFGPGTRLLVL.

The chain is built from TRBV3-1 (or the pseudogene TRBV3-2) and TRBJ1-1, with D uncertain. The CDR3 runs to 15 residues. The V end was cut by 3 bases, the J end by 5 bases, with 16 bases between. Germline CDR1 reads LGHDT; CDR2 reads YNNKEL (reference sequence). CDR3 in amino acids: CASSHLRGRGTEAFF. The CDR3 DNA reads TGTGCCAGCAGCCACTTAAGAGGGCGCGGTACTGAAGCTTTCTTT.

The chain couples TRBV7-9 to TRBJ2-3; TRBD1 agrees at 10 bases. V lost 5 bases and J lost 2; bases outside the gene matches: 4. CDR1 is SEHNR and CDR2 is FQNEAQ in the germline V gene (reference sequence). CDR3 length: 15 amino acids. The CDR3 region is CASSPGTGVTDTQYF. The DNA of the CDR3 is TGTGCCAGCAGCCCCGGGACAGGGGTCACAGATACGCAGTATTTT.

This chain joins TRBV28 and TRBJ1-2, with 7 positions matching TRBD1. Per the germline V gene, CDR1 is MDHEN and CDR2 is SYDVKM. The V and J ends lost 5 bases and 8 bases, in that order; junction bases with no gene match: 11. The CDR3 spans 14 residues. The CDR3, as DNA: TGTGCCAGCAGTCCGCCCCAGGGGGGAGGAGGCTACACCTTC. It codes for CASSPPQGGGGYTF.

This chain joins TRBV7-6 and TRBJ2-7; TRBD2 agrees at 7 bases. There are 14 residues in the CDR3. With 5 bases clipped from V and 3 bases from J, the junction kept 7 bases outside the gene matches. Germline assignment: CDR1 SGHVS and CDR2 FNYEAQ. The DNA of the CDR3 is TGTGCCAGCAGCCCGATAGGGACTATCTACGAGCAGTACTTC. It specifies CASSPIGTIYEQYF.

This chain uses TRBV3-1 (or the pseudogene TRBV3-2) with TRBJ1-6; 7 bases match TRBD1. The CDR3 consists of 14 residues. Germline V gene sequence: CDR1 LGHDT, CDR2 YNNKEL (reference sequence). V shed 2 bases, J shed 10 bases, and the junction held 5 bases outside the gene matches. The CDR3 nucleotides are TGTGCCAGCAGCCAACCCGACAGGGCCTCACCCCTCCACTTT. Translation gives CASSQPDRASPLHF.

This CDR3 is CASRSLPGQGFHEQYF. In DNA form, the CDR3 reads TGTGCCAGCAGGAGCTTGCCGGGACAGGGGTTCCACGAGCAGTACTTC. V is TRBV2 and J is TRBJ2-7, with 10 bases lining up with TRBD1. This CDR3 spans 16 amino acids. Losses at the gene ends were 6 bases for V and 5 bases for J; bases not matched to a gene: 13. Germline V gene data show CDR1 as SNHLY and CDR2 as FYNNEI.

This clone showed up just a few times. The CDR3 is CASRYTGGRETQYF. DNA for the CDR3: TGTGCCAGCAGATATACGGGGGGGCGAGAGACCCAGTACTTC. The chain employs TRBV9 and TRBJ2-5, with 8 positions matching TRBD2. V lost 5 bases, J lost 4 bases, and 7 bases stayed unmatched. Germline V CDR1 and CDR2: SGDLS, YYNGEE. This CDR3 region has 14 residues.

V usage is TRBV30 and J usage is TRBJ2-7; a possible D gene is TRBD2 (5 bases). From germline, CDR1 is GTSNPN and CDR2 SVGIG (reference sequence). Trimming cost V 3 bases and J 4 bases, with 7 bases left between them. This CDR3 is 11 amino acids long. CDR3 DNA: TGTGCCTGGAGCGGGAATTACGAGCAGTACTTC. Translating gives CAWSGNYEQYF. Supplemented by reference TRBV30 and TRBJ2-7, the full variable domain reads SQTIHQWPATLVQPVGSPLSLECTVEGTSNPNLYWYRQAAGRGLQLLFYSVGIGQISSEVPQNLSASRPQDRQFILSSKKLLLSDSGFYLCAWSGNYEQYFGPGTRLTVT.

The chain combines TRBV15 with TRBJ1-3, with D perhaps TRBD1 (5 bases). Trimming stripped 5 bases from V and 0 bases from J, with 14 bases between. This CDR3 is 16 amino acids long. Germline CDR1 reads LNHNV; CDR2 reads YYDKDF (reference sequence). The CDR3 DNA reads TGTGCCACCAGCCGCGGGACGGCCAGCTCTGGAAACACCATATATTTT. Protein sequence: CATSRGTASSGNTIYF.

The J gene is TRBJ1-5, the V gene TRBV5-6, with D hard to call. V was clipped by 0 bases and J by 6 bases, with 10 bases between them. This CDR3 has 14 residues. The germline gives CDR1 SGHDT, CDR2 YYEEEE. CDR3 sequence (DNA): TGTGCCAGCAGCTTGGCAGGTCCGCGTCAGCCCCAGCATTTT. As protein: CASSLAGPRQPQHF.

The chain is built from TRBV10-2 and TRBJ2-2, with D hard to call. The CDR3 contains 14 residues. V was pared by 5 bases and J by 0 bases, with 7 bases between. Germline V lookup: CDR1 WSHSY, CDR2 SAAADI. The CDR3 loop is CASSRTTNTGELFF. The CDR3 region has the DNA TGCGCCAGCAGTCGTACTACGAACACCGGGGAGCTGTTTTTT.

This rearrangement joins TRBV30 to TRBJ1-6; TRBD1 matches 9 bases. V lost 4 bases, J lost 6 bases, and 4 bases stayed unmatched. This CDR3 has 14 amino acids. Per the germline V gene, CDR1 is GTSNPN and CDR2 is SVGIG (reference sequence). The CDR3 reads CAWKQGASNSPLHF. CDR3 coding DNA: TGTGCCTGGAAACAGGGGGCAAGTAATTCACCCCTCCACTTT. Full variable domain (remainder filled in from reference TRBV30 and TRBJ1-6): SQTIHQWPATLVQPVGSPLSLECTVEGTSNPNLYWYRQAAGRGLQLLFYSVGIGQISSEVPQNLSASRPQDRQFILSSKKLLLSDSGFYLCAWKQGASNSPLHFGNGTRLTVT.